This note documents a single T cell receptor beta chain sequence. The germline V gene has CDR1 SGDLS and CDR2 YYNGEE. The CDR3 has 16 residues. Trimming removed 0 bases from V and 0 bases from J, with 10 bases in between. The sample originates from a study of CD8 T cells in Susac syndrome. The RNA input was roughly 0.45 to 1 ug, and it was reverse transcribed with random hexamers. TCRdb re-analysed the immunoSEQ multiplex PCR reads in MiXCR, keeping a single row per CDR3 protein. The sample carries about 150,000 distinct CDR3 sequences, around 95% recorded once. J is TRBJ2-1 and V is TRBV9; D gene unclear. The receptor comes from a human donor with multiple sclerosis. The specimen was CD8+ T cells from PBMCs. The CDR3 sequence: CASSVEMMSSYNEQFF. As DNA, the CDR3 is TGTGCCAGCAGCGTAGAAATGATGAGCTCCTACAATGAGCAGTTCTTC.